This TCR beta chain was observed in a study of CD8+ T cells in alopecia areata. Study overall: Treatment of the treated patients consisted of oral tofacitinib, 5 to 10 mg twice daily.

General study results and limits: Patients showed less clear TCR sequence sharing than mice, possibly partly because of HLA diversity. Tofacitinib yielded significantly lower scalp clonality and fewer expanded CD8+ clones among the top 100. Lesional tissue from the scalp (especially in alopecia totalis/universalis) showed higher clonality than normal scalp.

Specified treatment: oral pan-JAK inhibitor, 5-10 mg twice daily. The germline gives CDR1 SGHDT, CDR2 YYEEEE. The CDR3 has 14 residues. Between the trimmed V and J ends, which lost 5 bases and 4 bases, there was a span of 15 bases. cDNA prepared by RNA extraction and subsequent reverse transcription served as the template for sequencing. Assay used: immunoSEQ multiplex PCR; TCRdb lists only in-frame clones, some missing. The sample yields 170,000 or so clones, roughly 61% seen once. Note on this clone: The target antigen is unknown.

The sequence came from a human donor with alopecia areata. The chain uses TRBV5-6 and TRBJ1-2, with a possible D match to TRBD1 (6 bases). Material: CD8+ T cells sorted from blood, obtained at week 24, from a patient treated with tofacitinib. CDR3 loop: CASRSGVLVYGYTF. The CDR3, as DNA: TGTGCCAGCAGATCAGGGGTTCTCGTCTATGGCTACACCTTC.